This is a list of T cell receptor beta chains from one sample in a study of shared clonotypes between healthy human individuals. Sequenced by immunoSEQ multiplex PCR; TCRdb stores in-frame clones only, minus some. The repertoire holds 190,000 or so clones, with about 93% as singletons. Sequenced material: naive CD4+ T cells sorted from blood. The source is a young woman in good health. CDR3s include the opening cysteine and the closing phenylalanine or tryptophan. The order of the fields is CDR3 DNA, CDR3 protein, V gene, J gene, D gene, clone size. A D gene is named only where the DNA matches it firmly. Rows give clone size only sometimes, using once, few, many, or a class for an expanded clone.

CDR3nt: TGTGCCAGCTCAATCGGACAGGGTGGTTCCTACGAGCAGTACTTC
CDR3aa: CASSIGQGGSYEQYF
v_gene: TRBV18
j_gene: TRBJ2-7
d_gene: TRBD1
abundance: -

CDR3nt: TGCGCCAGCAGGGACCTGGGGGGGGCTGAGGGGACTGAAGCTTTCTTT
CDR3aa: CASRDLGGAEGTEAFF
v_gene: TRBV10-2
j_gene: TRBJ1-1
d_gene: -
abundance: -

CDR3nt: TGTGCCAGCAGCTTGGCCGAACTAGCGGGAGTAGATACGCAGTATTTT
CDR3aa: CASSLAELAGVDTQYF
v_gene: TRBV5-4
j_gene: TRBJ2-3
d_gene: TRBD2
abundance: once

CDR3nt: TGTGCCAGCAGCTTGGCCCAGACTAGCGGGTACTCCTACGAGCAGTACTTC
CDR3aa: CASSLAQTSGYSYEQYF
v_gene: TRBV5-5
j_gene: TRBJ2-7
d_gene: TRBD2
abundance: -

CDR3nt: TGCGCCAGCAGCTTGGGGACCAGGGGGCAGGTCACTGAAGCTTTCTTT
CDR3aa: CASSLGTRGQVTEAFF
v_gene: TRBV5-1
j_gene: TRBJ1-1
d_gene: TRBD1
abundance: -

CDR3nt: TGCGCCAGCACCTCACTAGCGGGAGGCCGAGATACGCAGTATTTT
CDR3aa: CASTSLAGGRDTQYF
v_gene: TRBV5-1
j_gene: TRBJ2-3
d_gene: TRBD2
abundance: -

CDR3nt: TGTGCCAGCAGCGAGCTAATAGCGGGACCCCAGGAAGAGCAGTACTTC
CDR3aa: CASSELIAGPQEEQYF
v_gene: TRBV5-6
j_gene: TRBJ2-7
d_gene: TRBD2
abundance: -

CDR3nt: TGTGCCAGCAGCGTGGGGGGCGAACAAGAGACCCAGTACTTC
CDR3aa: CASSVGGEQETQYF
v_gene: TRBV9
j_gene: TRBJ2-5
d_gene: -
abundance: -

CDR3nt: TGTGCCAGCAGTTCCCGGGACAGGGCTCACTACGAGCAGTACTTC
CDR3aa: CASSSRDRAHYEQYF
v_gene: TRBV28
j_gene: TRBJ2-7
d_gene: TRBD1
abundance: -

CDR3nt: TGTGCCAGCAGGGGACTGAATAATTCACCCCTCCACTTT
CDR3aa: CASRGLNNSPLHF
v_gene: TRBV6-5
j_gene: TRBJ1-6
d_gene: -
abundance: -

CDR3nt: TGTGCCAGTAGTAATGGGTACCAAGAGACCCAGTACTTC
CDR3aa: CASSNGYQETQYF
v_gene: TRBV19
j_gene: TRBJ2-5
d_gene: -
abundance: -

CDR3nt: TGTGCCAGCAGTCGAATAGCGGGAGGGTTTAACACCGGGGAGCTGTTTTTT
CDR3aa: CASSRIAGGFNTGELFF
v_gene: TRBV28
j_gene: TRBJ2-2
d_gene: TRBD2
abundance: -

CDR3nt: TGTGCCAGACGGACGGCTGACGGAGGGGCTTATAGCAATCAGCCCCAGCATTTT
CDR3aa: CARRTADGGAYSNQPQHF
v_gene: TRBV19
j_gene: TRBJ1-5
d_gene: -
abundance: once

CDR3nt: TGCGCCAGCAGCTTGGCGGGGGGGACTGCATTCTACGAGCAGTACTTC
CDR3aa: CASSLAGGTAFYEQYF
v_gene: TRBV5-1
j_gene: TRBJ2-7
d_gene: TRBD2
abundance: -

CDR3nt: TGTGCCAGCAGTAGGACTAGGCGGAGTGAGCAGTACTTC
CDR3aa: CASSRTRRSEQYF
v_gene: TRBV6-5
j_gene: TRBJ2-7
d_gene: TRBD2
abundance: -

CDR3nt: TGCGCCAGCTCCTTGGCGGGAGGCAGGGACGAGCAGTACTTC
CDR3aa: CASSLAGGRDEQYF
v_gene: TRBV4-1
j_gene: TRBJ2-7
d_gene: TRBD2
abundance: -

CDR3nt: TGTGCCAGCAGTACCGGACTAGCGGGGGAGGGGCCTCTCGGGGAGACCCAGTACTTC
CDR3aa: CASSTGLAGEGPLGETQYF
v_gene: TRBV7-9
j_gene: TRBJ2-5
d_gene: TRBD2
abundance: -